The T cell receptor beta chain described here comes from a study of shared clonotypes between healthy human individuals. A remark on this clone: Its antigen remains unknown.

Unsorted samples used roughly 90 million PBMCs for genomic DNA. The CDR3 loop spans 17 amino acids. Per the germline V gene, CDR1 is LGHNA and CDR2 is YNFKEQ. V shed 0 bases, J shed 4 bases, and the junction held 9 bases outside the gene matches. Deep-level assay runs were performed. Loaded into unsorted PBMC replicate PCRs was approximately 300 ng DNA, some 27,000 T cell genomes. Profiled with immunoSEQ multiplex PCR; TCRdb holds only in-frame clones, not every one. Of 500,000 to 650,000 clones listed, around 78% are singletons. General study results and limits: Expectations were that clonotype sharing among donors would be affected by sequencing depth.

The sample consisted of PBMCs. The chain employs TRBV4-2 and TRBJ2-3; TRBD2 matches at 8 bases. The clonotype originates from a woman in her thirties or forties in good health. Some clones in this sample may be carry-over from other donors' samples. CDR3 amino acids: CASSQEASGYGSDTQYF. DNA of the CDR3: TGTGCCAGCAGCCAAGAAGCTAGCGGGTACGGATCAGATACGCAGTATTTT.